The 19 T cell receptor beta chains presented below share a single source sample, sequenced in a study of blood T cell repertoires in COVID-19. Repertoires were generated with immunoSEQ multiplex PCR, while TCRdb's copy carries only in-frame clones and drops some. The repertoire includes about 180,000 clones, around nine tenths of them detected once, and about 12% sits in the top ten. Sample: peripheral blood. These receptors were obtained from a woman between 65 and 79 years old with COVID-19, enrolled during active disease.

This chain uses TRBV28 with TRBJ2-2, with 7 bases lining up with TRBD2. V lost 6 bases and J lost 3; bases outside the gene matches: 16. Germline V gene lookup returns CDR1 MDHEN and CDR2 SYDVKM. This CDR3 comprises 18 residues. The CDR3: CASSPSMRERVYTGELFF. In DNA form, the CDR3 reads TGTGCCAGCAGCCCCAGTATGCGGGAGCGGGTATACACCGGGGAGCTGTTTTTT.

The CDR3 region is CASGRTYEQYF. The DNA of the CDR3 is TGTGCCAGCGGCAGGACCTACGAGCAGTACTTC. The chain carries TRBV2 and TRBJ2-7; D not certain. The CDR3 is made up of 11 amino acids. Germline V gene lookup returns CDR1 SNHLY and CDR2 FYNNEI. V was cut by 8 bases and J by 2 bases, with 7 bases left in between. Full variable domain (outside the CDR3, taken from reference TRBV2 and TRBJ2-7): EPEVTQTPSHQVTQMGQEVILRCVPISNHLYFYWYRQILGQKVEFLVSFYNNEISEKSEIFDDQFSVERPDGSNFTLKIRSTKLEDSAMYFCASGRTYEQYFGPGTRLTVT.

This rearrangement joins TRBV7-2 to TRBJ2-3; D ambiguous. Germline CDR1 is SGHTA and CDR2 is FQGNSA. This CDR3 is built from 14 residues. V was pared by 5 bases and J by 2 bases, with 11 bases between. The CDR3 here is CASSNDWNTDTQYF. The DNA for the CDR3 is TGTGCCAGCAGCAACGACTGGAACACAGATACGCAGTATTTT.

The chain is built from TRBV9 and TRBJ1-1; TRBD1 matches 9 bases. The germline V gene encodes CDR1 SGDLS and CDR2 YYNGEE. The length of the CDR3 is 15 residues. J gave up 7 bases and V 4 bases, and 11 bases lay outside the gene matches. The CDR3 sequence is CASSPGTGRGIEAFF. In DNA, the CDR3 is TGTGCCAGCAGCCCCGGGACAGGGAGAGGAATTGAAGCTTTCTTT.

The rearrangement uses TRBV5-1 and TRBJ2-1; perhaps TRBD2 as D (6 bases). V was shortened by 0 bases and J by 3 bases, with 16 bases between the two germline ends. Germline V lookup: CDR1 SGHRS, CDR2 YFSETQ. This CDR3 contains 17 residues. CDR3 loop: CASSLVSSGDLYNEQFF. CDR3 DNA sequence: TGCGCCAGCAGCTTGGTTAGCTCGGGAGATCTCTACAATGAGCAGTTCTTC.

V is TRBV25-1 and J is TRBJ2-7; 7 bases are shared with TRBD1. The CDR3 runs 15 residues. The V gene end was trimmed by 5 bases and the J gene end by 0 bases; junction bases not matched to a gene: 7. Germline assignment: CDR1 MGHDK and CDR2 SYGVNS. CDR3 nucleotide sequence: TGTGCCAGCAGTACGACGGGACAGAGCTCCTACGAGCAGTACTTC. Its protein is CASSTTGQSSYEQYF.

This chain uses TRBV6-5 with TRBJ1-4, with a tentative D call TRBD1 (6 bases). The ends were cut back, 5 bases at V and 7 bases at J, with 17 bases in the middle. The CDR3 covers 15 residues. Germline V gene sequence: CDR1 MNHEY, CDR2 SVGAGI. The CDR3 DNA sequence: TGTGCCAGCAGTCCCGCAGGGGTTGGGGCTGAAAAACTGTTTTTT. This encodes CASSPAGVGAEKLFF.

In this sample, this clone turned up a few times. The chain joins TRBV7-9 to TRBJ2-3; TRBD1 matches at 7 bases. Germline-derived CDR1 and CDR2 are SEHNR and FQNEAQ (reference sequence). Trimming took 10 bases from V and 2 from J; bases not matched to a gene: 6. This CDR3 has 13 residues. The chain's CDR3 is CAIQQGNTDTQYF. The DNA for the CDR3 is TGTGCCATCCAACAGGGGAACACAGATACGCAGTATTTT.

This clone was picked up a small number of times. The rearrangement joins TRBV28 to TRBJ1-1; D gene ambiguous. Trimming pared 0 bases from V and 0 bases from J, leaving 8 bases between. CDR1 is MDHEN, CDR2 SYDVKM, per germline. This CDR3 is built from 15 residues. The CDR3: CASSLWRIMNTEAFF. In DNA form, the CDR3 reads TGTGCCAGCAGTTTATGGCGGATCATGAACACTGAAGCTTTCTTT.

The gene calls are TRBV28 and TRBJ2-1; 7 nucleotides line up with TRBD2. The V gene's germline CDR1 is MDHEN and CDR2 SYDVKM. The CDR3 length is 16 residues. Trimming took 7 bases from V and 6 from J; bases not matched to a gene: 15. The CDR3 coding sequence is TGTGCCAGCAATCTCATCGGCGGGGGAGGACTCAATGAGCAGTTCTTC. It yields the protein CASNLIGGGGLNEQFF.

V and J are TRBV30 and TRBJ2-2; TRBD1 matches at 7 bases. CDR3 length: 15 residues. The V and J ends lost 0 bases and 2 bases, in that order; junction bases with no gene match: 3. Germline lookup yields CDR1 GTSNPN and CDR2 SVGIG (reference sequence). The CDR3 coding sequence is TGTGCCTGGAGTGTTTACAGGGGTAACACCGGGGAGCTGTTTTTT. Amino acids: CAWSVYRGNTGELFF.

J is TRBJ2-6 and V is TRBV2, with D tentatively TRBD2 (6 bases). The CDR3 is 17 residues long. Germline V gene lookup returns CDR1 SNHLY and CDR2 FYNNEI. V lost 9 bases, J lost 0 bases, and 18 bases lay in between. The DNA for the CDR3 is TGTGCCAGGGGCGGGGCAGGGTCTCCCTCTGGGGCCAACGTCCTGACTTTC. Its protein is CARGGAGSPSGANVLTF.

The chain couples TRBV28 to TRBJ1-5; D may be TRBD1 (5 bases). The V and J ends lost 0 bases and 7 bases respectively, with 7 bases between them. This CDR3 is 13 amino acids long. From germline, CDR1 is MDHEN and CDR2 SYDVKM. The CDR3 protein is CASSLWGGQPQHF. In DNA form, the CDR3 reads TGTGCCAGCAGTTTATGGGGGGGACAGCCCCAGCATTTT.

The CDR3 DNA sequence: TGTGCCAGCAGCCGGACAGCAACAGGAGGCACTGAAGCTTTCTTT. This codes for CASSRTATGGTEAFF. The V and J genes are TRBV6-5 and TRBJ1-1; the D gene is possibly TRBD1 (6 bases). Deletions cut 6 bases from V and 4 bases from J, with 18 bases between. This CDR3 has 15 amino acids. CDR1 is MNHEY and CDR2 is SVGAGI in the germline V gene.

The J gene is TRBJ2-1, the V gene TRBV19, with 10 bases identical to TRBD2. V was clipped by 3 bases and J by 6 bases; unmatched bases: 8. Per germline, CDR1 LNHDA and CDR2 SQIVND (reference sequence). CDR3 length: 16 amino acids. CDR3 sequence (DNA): TGTGCCAGTAGTATCTTCGCTAGCGGGAGTGGCAATGAGCAGTTCTTC. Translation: CASSIFASGSGNEQFF.

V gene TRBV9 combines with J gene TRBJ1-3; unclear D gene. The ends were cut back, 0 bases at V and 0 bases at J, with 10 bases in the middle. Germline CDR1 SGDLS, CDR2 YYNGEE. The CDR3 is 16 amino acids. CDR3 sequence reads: CASSVAPESSGNTIYF. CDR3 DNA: TGTGCCAGCAGCGTAGCTCCCGAGAGCTCTGGAAACACCATATATTTT.

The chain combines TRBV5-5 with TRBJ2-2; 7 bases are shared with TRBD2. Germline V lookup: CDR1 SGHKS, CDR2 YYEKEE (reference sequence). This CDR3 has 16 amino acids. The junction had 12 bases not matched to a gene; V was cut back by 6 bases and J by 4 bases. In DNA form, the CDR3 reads TGTGCCAGCACCCGTACCGGGGAGGGCCTCACCGGGGAGCTGTTTTTT. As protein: CASTRTGEGLTGELFF.

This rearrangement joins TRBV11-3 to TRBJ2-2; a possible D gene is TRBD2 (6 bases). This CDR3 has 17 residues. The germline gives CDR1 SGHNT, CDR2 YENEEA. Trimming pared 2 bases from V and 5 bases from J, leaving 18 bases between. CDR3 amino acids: CASSLFGSGDQTGELFF. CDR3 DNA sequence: TGTGCCAGCAGCTTATTCGGGTCGGGAGATCAAACCGGGGAGCTGTTTTTT.

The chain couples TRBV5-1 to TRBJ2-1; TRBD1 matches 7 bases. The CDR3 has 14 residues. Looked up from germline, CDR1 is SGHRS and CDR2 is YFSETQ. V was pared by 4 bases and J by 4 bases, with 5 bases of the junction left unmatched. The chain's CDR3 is CASSKGASYNEQFF. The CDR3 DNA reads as TGCGCCAGCAGCAAGGGGGCATCTTACAATGAGCAGTTCTTC.